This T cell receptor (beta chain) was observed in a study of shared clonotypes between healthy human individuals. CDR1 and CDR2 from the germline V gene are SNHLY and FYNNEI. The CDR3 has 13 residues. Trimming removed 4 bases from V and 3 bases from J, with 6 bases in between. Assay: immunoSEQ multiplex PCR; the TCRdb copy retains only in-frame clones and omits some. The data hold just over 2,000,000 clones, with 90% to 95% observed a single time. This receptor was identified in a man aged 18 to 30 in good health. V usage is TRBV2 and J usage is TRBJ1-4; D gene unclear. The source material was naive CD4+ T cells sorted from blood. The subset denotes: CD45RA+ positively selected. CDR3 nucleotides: TGTGCCAGCAGTGGTTTCCCTAATGAAAAACTGTTTTTT. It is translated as CASSGFPNEKLFF. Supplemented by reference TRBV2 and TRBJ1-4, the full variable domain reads EPEVTQTPSHQVTQMGQEVILRCVPISNHLYFYWYRQILGQKVEFLVSFYNNEISEKSEIFDDQFSVERPDGSNFTLKIRSTKLEDSAMYFCASSGFPNEKLFFGSGTQLSVL.